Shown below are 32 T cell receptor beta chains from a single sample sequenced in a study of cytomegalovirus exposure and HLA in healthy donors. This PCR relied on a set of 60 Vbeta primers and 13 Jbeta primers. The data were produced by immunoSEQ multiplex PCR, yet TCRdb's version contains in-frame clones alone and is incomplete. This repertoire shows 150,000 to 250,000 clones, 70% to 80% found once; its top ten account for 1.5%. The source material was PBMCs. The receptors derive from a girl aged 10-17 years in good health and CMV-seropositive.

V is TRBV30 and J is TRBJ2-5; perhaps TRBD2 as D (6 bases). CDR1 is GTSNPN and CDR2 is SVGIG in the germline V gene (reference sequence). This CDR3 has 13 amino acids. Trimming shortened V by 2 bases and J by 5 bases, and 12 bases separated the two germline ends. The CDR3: CAWSPLARETQYF. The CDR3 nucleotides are TGTGCCTGGAGTCCCCTAGCGAGGGAGACCCAGTACTTC.

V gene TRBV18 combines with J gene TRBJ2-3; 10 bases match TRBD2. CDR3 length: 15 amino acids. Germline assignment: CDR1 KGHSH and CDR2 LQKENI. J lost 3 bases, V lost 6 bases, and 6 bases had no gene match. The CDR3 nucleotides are TGTGCCAGCTCCCCGAGCGGGGGGGGGACAGATACGCAGTATTTT. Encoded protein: CASSPSGGGTDTQYF.

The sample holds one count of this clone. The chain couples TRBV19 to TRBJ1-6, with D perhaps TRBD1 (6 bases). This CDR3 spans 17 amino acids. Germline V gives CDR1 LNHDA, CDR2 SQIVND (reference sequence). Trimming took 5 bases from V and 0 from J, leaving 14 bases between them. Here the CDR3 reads CASSSLDRSSYNSPLHF. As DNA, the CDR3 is TGTGCCAGTAGTTCCCTTGACAGGAGCTCCTATAATTCACCCCTCCACTTT.

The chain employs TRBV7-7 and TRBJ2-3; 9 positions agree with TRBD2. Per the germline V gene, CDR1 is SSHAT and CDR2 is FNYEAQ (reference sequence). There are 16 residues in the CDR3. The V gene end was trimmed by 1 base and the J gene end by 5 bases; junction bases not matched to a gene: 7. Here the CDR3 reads CASSLDRAGGRDTQYF. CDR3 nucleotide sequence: TGTGCCAGCAGCTTAGACCGCGCGGGGGGGCGAGATACGCAGTATTTT.

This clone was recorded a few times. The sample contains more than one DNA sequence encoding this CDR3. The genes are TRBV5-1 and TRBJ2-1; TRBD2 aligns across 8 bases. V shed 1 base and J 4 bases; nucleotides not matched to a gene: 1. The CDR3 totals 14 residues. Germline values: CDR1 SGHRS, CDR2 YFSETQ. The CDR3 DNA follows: TGCGCCAGCAGCTTGAGCGGGGGTTACAATGAGCAGTTCTTC. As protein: CASSLSGGYNEQFF.

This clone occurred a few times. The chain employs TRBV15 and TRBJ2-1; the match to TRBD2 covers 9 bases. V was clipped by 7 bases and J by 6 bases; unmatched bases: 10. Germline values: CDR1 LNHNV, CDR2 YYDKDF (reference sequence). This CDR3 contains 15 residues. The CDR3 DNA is TGTGCCACCAAGCGGGGGGAGAGCCCCTCCAATGAGCAGTTCTTC. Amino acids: CATKRGESPSNEQFF.

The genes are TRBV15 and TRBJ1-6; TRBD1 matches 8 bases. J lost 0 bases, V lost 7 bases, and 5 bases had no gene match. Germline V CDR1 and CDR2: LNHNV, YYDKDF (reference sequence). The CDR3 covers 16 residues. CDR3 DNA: TGTGCCACCAAATCGACAGGGGACTCCTATAATTCACCCCTCCACTTT. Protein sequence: CATKSTGDSYNSPLHF.

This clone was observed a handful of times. The CDR3 spells CASSPFQGREKLFF. The DNA of the CDR3 is TGTGCCAGCTCACCATTCCAGGGTCGGGAAAAACTGTTTTTT. This chain links TRBV18 with TRBJ1-4; D might be TRBD1 (5 bases). The V gene lost 2 bases and the J gene lost 8 bases, with 12 bases spanning the gap. The CDR3 totals 14 residues. Germline V gene sequence: CDR1 KGHSH, CDR2 LQKENI.

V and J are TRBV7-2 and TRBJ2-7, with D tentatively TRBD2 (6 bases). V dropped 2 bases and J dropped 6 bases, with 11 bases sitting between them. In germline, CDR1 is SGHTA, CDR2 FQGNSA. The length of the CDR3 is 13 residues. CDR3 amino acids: CASSLRGLGEQYF. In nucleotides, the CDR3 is TGTGCCAGCAGCTTACGGGGGTTGGGCGAGCAGTACTTC.

DNA for the CDR3: TGCGCCAGCAGCCCAGGACAGGGACCTAACTATGGCTACACCTTC. It codes for CASSPGQGPNYGYTF. This sequence joins TRBV4-3 and TRBJ1-2; TRBD1 matches at 8 bases. This CDR3 contains 15 residues. After removal of 4 bases from V and 0 bases from J, the junction contained 4 bases not matched to a gene. Germline CDR1 and CDR2: LGHNA and YSLEER.

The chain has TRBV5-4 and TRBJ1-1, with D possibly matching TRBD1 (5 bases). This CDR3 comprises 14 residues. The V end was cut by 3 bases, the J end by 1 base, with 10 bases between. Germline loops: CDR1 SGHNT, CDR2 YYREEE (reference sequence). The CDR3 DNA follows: TGTGCCAGCAGCTACTGGGGGGGGAACACTGAAGCTTTCTTT. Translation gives CASSYWGGNTEAFF. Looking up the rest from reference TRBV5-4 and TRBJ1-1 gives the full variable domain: ETGVTQSPTHLIKTRGQQVTLRCSSQSGHNTVSWYQQALGQGPQFIFQYYREEENGRGNFPPRFSGLQFPNYSSELNVNALELDDSALYLCASSYWGGNTEAFFGQGTRLTVV.

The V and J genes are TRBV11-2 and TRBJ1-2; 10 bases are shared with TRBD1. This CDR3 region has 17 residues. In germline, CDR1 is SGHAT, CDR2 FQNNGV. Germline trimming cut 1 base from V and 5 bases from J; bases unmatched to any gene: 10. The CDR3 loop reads CASSLAAPGQGTYGYTF. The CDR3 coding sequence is TGTGCCAGCAGCTTAGCAGCCCCGGGACAGGGGACGTATGGCTACACCTTC.

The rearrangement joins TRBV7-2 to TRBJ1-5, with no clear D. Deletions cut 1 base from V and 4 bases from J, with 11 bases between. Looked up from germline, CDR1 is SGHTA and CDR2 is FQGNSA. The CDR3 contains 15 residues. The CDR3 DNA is TGTGCCAGCAGCTTAGAACCCCTGAGGAATCAGCCCCAGCATTTT. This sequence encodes CASSLEPLRNQPQHF.

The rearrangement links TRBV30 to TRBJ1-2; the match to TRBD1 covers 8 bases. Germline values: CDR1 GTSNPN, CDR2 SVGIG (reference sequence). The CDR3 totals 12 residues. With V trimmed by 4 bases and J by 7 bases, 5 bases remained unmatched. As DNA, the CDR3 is TGTGCCTGGACCACCGACAGGGGTGGCTACACCTTC. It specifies CAWTTDRGGYTF.

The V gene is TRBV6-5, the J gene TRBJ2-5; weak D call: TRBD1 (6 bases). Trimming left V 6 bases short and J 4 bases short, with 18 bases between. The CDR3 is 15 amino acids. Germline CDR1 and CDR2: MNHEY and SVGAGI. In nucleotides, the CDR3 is TGTGCCAGCAGACCCGGACAGACCTCCGGAGAGACCCAGTACTTC. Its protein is CASRPGQTSGETQYF.

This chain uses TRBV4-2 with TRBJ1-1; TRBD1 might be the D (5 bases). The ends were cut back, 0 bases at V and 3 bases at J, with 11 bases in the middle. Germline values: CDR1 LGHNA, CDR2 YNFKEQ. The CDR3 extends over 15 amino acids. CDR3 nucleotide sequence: TGTGCCAGCAGCCAAGAGGCGGGGGTTCACACTGAAGCTTTCTTT. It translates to CASSQEAGVHTEAFF.

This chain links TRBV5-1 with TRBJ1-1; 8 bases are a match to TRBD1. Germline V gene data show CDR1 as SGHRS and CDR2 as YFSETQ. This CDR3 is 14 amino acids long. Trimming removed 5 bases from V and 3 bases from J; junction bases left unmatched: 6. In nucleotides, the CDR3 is TGCGCCAGCAGATGGGGACAGGCGGACACTGAAGCTTTCTTT. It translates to CASRWGQADTEAFF.

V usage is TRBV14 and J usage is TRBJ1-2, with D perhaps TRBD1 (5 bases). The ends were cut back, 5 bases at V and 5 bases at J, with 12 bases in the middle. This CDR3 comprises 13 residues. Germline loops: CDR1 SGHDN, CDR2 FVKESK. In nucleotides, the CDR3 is TGTGCCAGCAGCTTCCAGGGAGGATATGGCTACACCTTC. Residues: CASSFQGGYGYTF.

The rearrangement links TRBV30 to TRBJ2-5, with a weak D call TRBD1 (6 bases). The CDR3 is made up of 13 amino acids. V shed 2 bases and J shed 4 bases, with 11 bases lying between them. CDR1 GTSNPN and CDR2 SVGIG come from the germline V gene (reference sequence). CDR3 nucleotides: TGTGCCTGGAGTATGGGGGCTGGAGAGACCCAGTACTTC. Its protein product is CAWSMGAGETQYF.

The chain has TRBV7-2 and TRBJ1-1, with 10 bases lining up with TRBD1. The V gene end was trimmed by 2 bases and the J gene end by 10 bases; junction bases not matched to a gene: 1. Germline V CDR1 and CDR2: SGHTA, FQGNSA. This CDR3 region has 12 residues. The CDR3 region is CASSLRDRGAFF. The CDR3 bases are TGTGCCAGCAGCTTAAGGGACAGGGGAGCTTTCTTT. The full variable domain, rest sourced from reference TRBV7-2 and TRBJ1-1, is GAGVSQSPSNKVTEKGKDVELRCDPISGHTALYWYRQSLGQGLEFLIYFQGNSAPDKSGLPSDRFSAERTGGSVSTLTIQRTQQEDSAVYLCASSLRDRGAFFGQGTRLTVV.

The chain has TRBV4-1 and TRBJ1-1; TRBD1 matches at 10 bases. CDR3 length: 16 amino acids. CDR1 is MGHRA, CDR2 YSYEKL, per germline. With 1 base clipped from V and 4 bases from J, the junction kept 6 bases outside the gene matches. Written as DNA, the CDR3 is TGCGCCAGCAGCCAAGGGCAGGGACAGGGGAGCACTGAAGCTTTCTTT. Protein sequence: CASSQGQGQGSTEAFF.

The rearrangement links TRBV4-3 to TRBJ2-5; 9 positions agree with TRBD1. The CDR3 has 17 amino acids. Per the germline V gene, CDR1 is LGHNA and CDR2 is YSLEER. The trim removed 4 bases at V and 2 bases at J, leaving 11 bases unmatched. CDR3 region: CASSPGGQGGRQETQYF. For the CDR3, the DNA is TGCGCCAGCAGCCCGGGGGGACAGGGAGGGAGGCAAGAGACCCAGTACTTC.

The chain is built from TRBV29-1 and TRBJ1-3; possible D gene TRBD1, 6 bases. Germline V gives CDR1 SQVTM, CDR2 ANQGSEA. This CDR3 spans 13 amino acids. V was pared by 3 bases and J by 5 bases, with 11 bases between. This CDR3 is CSVEDSLRNTIYF. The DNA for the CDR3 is TGCAGCGTTGAGGACAGCCTTAGAAACACCATATATTTT.

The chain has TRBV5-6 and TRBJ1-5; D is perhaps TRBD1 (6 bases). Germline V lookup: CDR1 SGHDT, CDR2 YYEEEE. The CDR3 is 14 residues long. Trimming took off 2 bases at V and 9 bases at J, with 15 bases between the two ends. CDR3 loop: CASSLGQAQGPQHF. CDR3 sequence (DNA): TGTGCCAGCAGCTTAGGGCAGGCACAGGGGCCCCAGCATTTT.

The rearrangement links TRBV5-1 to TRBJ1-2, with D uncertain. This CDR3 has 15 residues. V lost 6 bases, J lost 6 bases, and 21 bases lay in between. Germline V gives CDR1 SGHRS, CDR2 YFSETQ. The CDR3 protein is CASTKAGTFDDGYTF. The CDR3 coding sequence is TGCGCCAGCACAAAGGCAGGAACCTTCGACGATGGCTACACCTTC.

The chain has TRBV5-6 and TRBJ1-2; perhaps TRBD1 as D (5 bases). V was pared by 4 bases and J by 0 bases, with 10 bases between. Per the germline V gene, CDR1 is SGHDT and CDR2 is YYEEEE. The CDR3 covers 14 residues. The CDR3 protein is CASSPGGTNYGYTF. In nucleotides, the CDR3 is TGTGCCAGCAGCCCCGGGGGGACTAACTATGGCTACACCTTC.

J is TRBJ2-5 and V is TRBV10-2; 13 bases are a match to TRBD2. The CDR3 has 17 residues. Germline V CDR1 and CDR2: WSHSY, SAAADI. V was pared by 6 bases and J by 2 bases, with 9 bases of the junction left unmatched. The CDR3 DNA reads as TGCGCCAGCAGAGGGACTAGCGGGGTAGCGCCTCAAGAGACCCAGTACTTC. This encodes CASRGTSGVAPQETQYF.

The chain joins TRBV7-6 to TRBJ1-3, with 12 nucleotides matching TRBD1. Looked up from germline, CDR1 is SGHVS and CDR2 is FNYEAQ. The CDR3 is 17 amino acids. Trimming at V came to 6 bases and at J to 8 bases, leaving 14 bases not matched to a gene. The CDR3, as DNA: TGTGCCAGCAGTGAATCCATGGGACAGGGGGCCGGTGACACCATATATTTT. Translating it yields CASSESMGQGAGDTIYF. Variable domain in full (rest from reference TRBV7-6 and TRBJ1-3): GAGVSQSPRYKVTKRGQDVALRCDPISGHVSLYWYRQALGQGPEFLTYFNYEAQQDKSGLPNDRFSAERPEGSISTLTIQRTEQRDSAMYRCASSESMGQGAGDTIYFGEGSWLTVV.

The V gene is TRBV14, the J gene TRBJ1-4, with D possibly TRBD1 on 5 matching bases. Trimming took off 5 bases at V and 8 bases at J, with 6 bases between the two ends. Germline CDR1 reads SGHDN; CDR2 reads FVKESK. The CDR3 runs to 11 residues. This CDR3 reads CASSRGEKLFF. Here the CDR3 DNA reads TGTGCCAGCAGCAGGGGCGAAAAACTGTTTTTT.

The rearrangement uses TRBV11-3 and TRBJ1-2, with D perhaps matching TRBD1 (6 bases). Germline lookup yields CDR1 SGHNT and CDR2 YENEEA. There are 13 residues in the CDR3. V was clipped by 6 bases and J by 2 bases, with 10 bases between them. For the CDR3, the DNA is TGTGCCAGCAGAGCAGGGGCAAACTATGGCTACACCTTC. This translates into CASRAGANYGYTF.

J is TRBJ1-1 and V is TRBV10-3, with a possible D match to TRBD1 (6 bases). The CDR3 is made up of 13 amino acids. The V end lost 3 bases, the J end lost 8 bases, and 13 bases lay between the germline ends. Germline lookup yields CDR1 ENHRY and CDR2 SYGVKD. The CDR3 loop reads CAISDRGRGEAFF. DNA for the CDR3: TGTGCCATCAGTGACAGGGGACGGGGAGAAGCTTTCTTT.

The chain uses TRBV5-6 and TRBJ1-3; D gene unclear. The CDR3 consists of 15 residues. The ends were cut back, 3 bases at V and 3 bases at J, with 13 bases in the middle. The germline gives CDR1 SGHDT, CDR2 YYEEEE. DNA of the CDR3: TGTGCCAGCAGCTCCACTTTCTCAGGTGGAAACACCATATATTTT. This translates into CASSSTFSGGNTIYF.